This T cell receptor beta chain was obtained from a study of cytomegalovirus exposure and HLA in healthy donors. Trimming pared 1 base from V and 4 bases from J, leaving 11 bases between. Germline CDR1 and CDR2: LGHNA and YSLEER. This CDR3 contains 16 residues. Primers included in the PCR were 60 Vbeta and 13 Jbeta primers. Clones were sequenced by immunoSEQ multiplex PCR, and TCRdb holds only the in-frame ones, with some missing. The table lists 140,000 to 150,000 clones, about 66% of them singletons, with about 1.8% in the top ten. Whole-study results and caveats: V- and J-gene trimming in TCR beta was tied to a missense DCLRE1C variant by an analysis performed later. TCR beta V segments were, for the most part, productive about 87% or about 30% of the time in an earlier analysis. Cytomegalovirus association was listed for 150 or so TCR beta chains. Common viral pathogens were later found to be apparently linked to several of the most significant clusters.

Remarks on this clone: Its antigen is unknown.

The chain links TRBV4-3 to TRBJ2-6; possible D gene TRBD1, 7 bases. What was sequenced was PBMCs. This TCR was recovered from a male donor in good health and CMV-seronegative. CDR3 loop: CASSQARGVGANVLTF. The DNA for the CDR3 is TGCGCCAGCAGCCAAGCCAGGGGGGTCGGGGCCAACGTCCTGACTTTC.